One and the same sample provided the 32 T cell receptor beta chains below, sequenced in a study of cytomegalovirus exposure and HLA in healthy donors. The repertoire was sequenced with immunoSEQ multiplex PCR; TCRdb's copy has only in-frame clones and lacks some. In the table there are about 160,000 clones, 89% of which are singletons. Material for sequencing was PBMCs. Receptors originate from a man younger than 35 in good health and CMV-seropositive.

The J gene is TRBJ2-5, the V gene TRBV28; 8 positions match TRBD2. The junction had 12 bases not matched to a gene; V was cut back by 7 bases and J by 5 bases. This CDR3 contains 15 residues. Germline values: CDR1 MDHEN, CDR2 SYDVKM. The CDR3 protein is CASTGGGTGSETQYF. The CDR3 DNA sequence: TGTGCCAGCACCGGGGGGGGGACGGGATCGGAGACCCAGTACTTC. Combining the CDR3 with reference TRBV28 and TRBJ2-5 gives the whole variable domain DVKVTQSSRYLVKRTGEKVFLECVQDMDHENMFWYRQDPGLGLRLIYFSYDVKMKEKGDIPEGYSVSREKKERFSLILESASTNQTSMYLCASTGGGTGSETQYFGPGTRLLVL.

Remarks on this clone: Within the sample, other DNA sequences also encode this same CDR3. The chain carries TRBV7-3 and TRBJ2-3; TRBD1 matches at 8 bases. After removal of 4 bases from V and 5 bases from J, the junction contained 5 bases not matched to a gene. This CDR3 has 14 residues. Germline V gene lookup returns CDR1 SGHTA and CDR2 FQGTGA. In DNA, the CDR3 is TGTGCCAGCAGCTCTGGACAGGGACTAGATACGCAGTATTTT. It encodes CASSSGQGLDTQYF. Full variable domain (missing parts from reference TRBV7-3 and TRBJ2-3): GAGVSQTPSNKVTEKGKYVELRCDPISGHTALYWYRQSLGQGPEFLIYFQGTGAADDSGLPNDRFFAVRPEGSVSTLKIQRTERGDSAVYLCASSSGQGLDTQYFGPGTRLTVL.

A single count supports this clone. The chain combines TRBV7-9 with TRBJ2-7, with D possibly being TRBD1 (6 bases). CDR1 SEHNR and CDR2 FQNEAQ come from the germline V gene (reference sequence). The CDR3 extends over 17 amino acids. The ends were cut back, 5 bases at V and 3 bases at J, with 23 bases in the middle. The CDR3 region is CASSPSLGHPGIYEQYF. The CDR3 region has the DNA TGTGCCAGCAGCCCGAGCCTGGGACACCCCGGAATCTACGAGCAGTACTTC.

This chain links TRBV7-6 with TRBJ2-5, with D uncertain. The CDR3 runs 12 residues. In germline, CDR1 is SGHVS, CDR2 FNYEAQ. V lost 2 bases to trimming and J lost 4 bases, with 5 bases between them. CDR3 nucleotide sequence: TGTGCCAGCAGCTTAAATCTAGAGACCCAGTACTTC. It translates to CASSLNLETQYF.

This clone is a singleton in its sample. The rearrangement uses TRBV27 and TRBJ1-5, with 7 bases that match TRBD1. The CDR3 is 16 residues long. The V gene end was trimmed by 6 bases and the J gene end by 2 bases; junction bases not matched to a gene: 10. CDR1 and CDR2 from the germline V gene are MNHEY and SMNVEV (reference sequence). In nucleotides, the CDR3 is TGTGCCAGCAGACGAAACGGACAGGTTGGCAATCAGCCCCAGCATTTT. Amino acid sequence: CASRRNGQVGNQPQHF.

The chain recombines TRBV5-1 with TRBJ1-5; 10 bases fit TRBD1. Germline lookup yields CDR1 SGHRS and CDR2 YFSETQ. The CDR3 has 15 residues. With V trimmed by 3 bases and J by 4 bases, 4 bases remained unmatched. Here the CDR3 reads CASSSSGQGNQPQHF. The CDR3, as DNA: TGCGCCAGCAGCTCTTCGGGACAGGGGAATCAGCCCCAGCATTTT.

The V call is TRBV6-5, the J call TRBJ2-1; perhaps TRBD2 as D (6 bases). This CDR3 contains 14 residues. From germline, CDR1 is MNHEY and CDR2 SVGAGI. V shed 6 bases and J shed 4 bases, with 13 bases lying between them. This CDR3 reads CASSGSARYNEQFF. CDR3 bases: TGTGCCAGCAGCGGGAGTGCGAGGTACAATGAGCAGTTCTTC.

Only a few counts were recorded for this clone. The chain employs TRBV30 and TRBJ2-3; 9 bases map to TRBD1. The length of the CDR3 is 15 residues. Losses at the gene ends were 2 bases for V and 3 bases for J; bases not matched to a gene: 6. CDR1 and CDR2 from the germline V gene are GTSNPN and SVGIG (reference sequence). CDR3 DNA: TGTGCCTGGAGTAAACCCGGGACAGGGACAGATACGCAGTATTTT. Translation gives CAWSKPGTGTDTQYF.

The rearrangement joins TRBV10-3 to TRBJ2-7; 11 positions agree with TRBD1. CDR1 and CDR2 (germline): ENHRY, SYGVKD. The CDR3 spans 12 residues. Losses at the gene ends were 11 bases for V and 5 bases for J; bases not matched to a gene: 5. The CDR3 protein is CAGGTGGHEQYF. Here the CDR3 DNA reads TGTGCCGGCGGGACAGGGGGGCACGAGCAGTACTTC.

Here the CDR3 reads CASRPGRNTEAFF. The CDR3 coding sequence is TGTGCCAGCAGACCGGGTCGGAACACTGAAGCTTTCTTT. The chain has TRBV25-1 and TRBJ1-1, with D hard to call. CDR3 length equals 13 residues. CDR1 and CDR2 (germline): MGHDK, SYGVNS. With 6 bases removed from V and 1 base from J, the gap between germline ends came to 9 bases.

This chain joins TRBV7-3 and TRBJ2-1; D is undetermined. The CDR3 runs 13 residues. The V and J ends lost 4 bases and 9 bases respectively, with 13 bases between them. In germline, CDR1 is SGHTA, CDR2 FQGTGA. CDR3 in amino acids: CASSSSLLSEQFF. The CDR3 DNA reads TGTGCCAGCAGCTCCTCTTTGTTGAGTGAGCAGTTCTTC.

V is TRBV20-1 and J is TRBJ2-7; D gene ambiguous. CDR1 is DFQATT, CDR2 SNEGSKA, per germline (reference sequence). The CDR3 consists of 11 residues. The ends were cut back, 3 bases at V and 3 bases at J, with 6 bases in the middle. The CDR3 reads CSASSVYEQYF. DNA for the CDR3: TGCAGTGCTAGTTCTGTCTACGAGCAGTACTTC.

The chain carries TRBV30 and TRBJ2-7, with 7 bases matching TRBD1. Germline V gene data show CDR1 as GTSNPN and CDR2 as SVGIG (reference sequence). The CDR3 runs to 12 residues. After removal of 4 bases from V and 3 bases from J, the junction contained 3 bases not matched to a gene. The CDR3, as DNA: TGTGCCTGGACGGCAGGGGGCTACGAGCAGTACTTC. This codes for CAWTAGGYEQYF.

The chain recombines TRBV6-6 with TRBJ2-2, with 11 bases identical to TRBD1. CDR1 and CDR2 (germline): MNHNY, SVGAGI (reference sequence). V gave up 7 bases and J gave up 4 bases; unmatched junction bases: 5. The CDR3 runs 15 residues. CDR3 bases: TGTGCCAGCATTCCCGGGACAGGGGGCACCGGGGAGCTGTTTTTT. Residues: CASIPGTGGTGELFF.

A single count supports this clone. The chain uses TRBV19 and TRBJ2-3; 7 nucleotides agree with TRBD2. Per germline, CDR1 LNHDA and CDR2 SQIVND (reference sequence). Losses at the gene ends were 5 bases for V and 1 base for J; bases not matched to a gene: 9. The CDR3 is 16 amino acids. DNA for the CDR3: TGTGCCAGTAGTCCACTGACTAGCAGTGGCACAGATACGCAGTATTTT. It encodes CASSPLTSSGTDTQYF.

The chain uses TRBV18 and TRBJ1-1; 8 bases are shared with TRBD1. The J segment lost 1 base and the V segment lost 8 bases, leaving 3 bases of the junction unmatched. CDR3 length: 13 residues. From germline, CDR1 is KGHSH and CDR2 LQKENI. The CDR3 DNA sequence: TGTGCCAGCCAGGGGGCCAGGAACACTGAAGCTTTCTTT. It specifies CASQGARNTEAFF.

This chain links TRBV30 with TRBJ1-1; TRBD1 might be the D (5 bases). This CDR3 is 14 amino acids long. V was trimmed by 5 bases and J by 7 bases, leaving 20 bases between them. Germline V gene data show CDR1 as GTSNPN and CDR2 as SVGIG (reference sequence). The CDR3 region has the DNA TGTGCCTGGGAAGCGGGGGGTAGCCCGTTTGAAGCTTTCTTT. It specifies CAWEAGGSPFEAFF.

This clone was counted only a few times. The chain joins TRBV27 to TRBJ1-3, with TRBD1 as a possible D gene (5 bases). V lost 2 bases to trimming and J lost 1 base, with 6 bases between them. Germline lookup yields CDR1 MNHEY and CDR2 SMNVEV (reference sequence). The CDR3 totals 14 residues. In DNA, the CDR3 is TGTGCCAGCAGTTTAGCAGGGTCTGGAAACACCATATATTTT. Protein product: CASSLAGSGNTIYF.

The rearrangement uses TRBV18 and TRBJ1-1; 7 bases are shared with TRBD1. Losses at the gene ends were 3 bases for V and 2 bases for J; bases not matched to a gene: 12. Germline V CDR1 and CDR2: KGHSH, LQKENI. The CDR3 loop spans 17 amino acids. As DNA, the CDR3 is TGTGCCAGCTCACCGGTAGTAGGAGGGGGCCTTAACACTGAAGCTTTCTTT. It encodes CASSPVVGGGLNTEAFF.

The chain carries TRBV13 and TRBJ2-2; D might be TRBD2 (6 bases). The CDR3 consists of 15 residues. Germline lookup yields CDR1 PRHDT and CDR2 FYEKMQ (reference sequence). Trimming shortened V by 1 base and J by 4 bases, and 10 bases separated the two germline ends. In DNA form, the CDR3 reads TGTGCCAGCAGCTTAGATTTGGGGGGCACCGGGGAGCTGTTTTTT. This sequence encodes CASSLDLGGTGELFF.

The CDR3 reads CSVGAGVGEKLFF. The CDR3 DNA follows: TGCAGCGTTGGGGCAGGGGTAGGTGAAAAACTGTTTTTT. The chain uses TRBV29-1 and TRBJ1-4; D is perhaps TRBD1 (6 bases). Trimming pared 4 bases from V and 7 bases from J, leaving 13 bases between. This CDR3 is built from 13 residues. Germline CDR1 is SQVTM and CDR2 is ANQGSEA. The full variable domain, with the rest looked up from reference TRBV29-1 and TRBJ1-4, is SAVISQKPSRDICQRGTSLTIQCQVDSQVTMMFWYRQQPGQSLTLIATANQGSEATYESGFVIDKFPISRPNLTFSTLTVSNMSPEDSSIYLCSVGAGVGEKLFFGSGTQLSVL.

V gene TRBV19 combines with J gene TRBJ1-2, with TRBD1 as a possible D gene (5 bases). The V and J ends lost 9 bases and 6 bases respectively, with 14 bases between them. The CDR3 runs 12 residues. Looked up from germline, CDR1 is LNHDA and CDR2 is SQIVND (reference sequence). CDR3 sequence reads: CASPGGGDGYTF. For the CDR3, the DNA is TGTGCCAGCCCCGGTGGGGGGGATGGCTACACCTTC. Together with reference TRBV19 and TRBJ1-2, the CDR3 gives the full variable domain: DGGITQSPKYLFRKEGQNVTLSCEQNLNHDAMYWYRQDPGQGLRLIYYSQIVNDFQKGDIAEGYSVSREKKESFPLTVTSAQKNPTAFYLCASPGGGDGYTFGSGTRLTVV.

The chain recombines TRBV10-3 with TRBJ2-1; D call uncertain. The V gene lost 1 base and the J gene lost 5 bases, with 9 bases spanning the gap. CDR3 size: 14 residues. Germline CDR1 is ENHRY and CDR2 is SYGVKD. Written as DNA, the CDR3 is TGTGCCATCAGTGAGTACACAGTAGACAATGAGCAGTTCTTC. Translated, it gives CAISEYTVDNEQFF.

The CDR3 bases are TGTGCCAGCAGTTTATCGATCACGGCAGGGGGCGAGCAGTACTTC. Encoded protein: CASSLSITAGGEQYF. The rearrangement uses TRBV27 and TRBJ2-7; 7 bases are a match to TRBD1. Germline lookup yields CDR1 MNHEY and CDR2 SMNVEV (reference sequence). V was clipped by 0 bases and J by 6 bases; unmatched bases: 8. The CDR3 loop spans 15 amino acids.

The chain couples TRBV21-1 to TRBJ2-7; the D call of TRBD1 is as the table states it, not checked on the DNA. TRBV21-1 is tagged as a pseudogene. CDR3 length equals 20 residues. CDR3: CASSKGGQGGRRESPYEQYF. For the CDR3, the DNA is TGTGCCAGCAGCAAAGGAGGGCAGGGGGGAAGACGGGAGTCACCCTACGAGCAGTACTTC.

J is TRBJ2-1 and V is TRBV10-3, with 14 nucleotides matching TRBD2. V lost 4 bases to trimming and J lost 7 bases; unmatched junction nucleotides: 9. Looked up from germline, CDR1 is ENHRY and CDR2 is SYGVKD. The CDR3 is 17 residues long. CDR3 loop: CAISGGTSGSVGNEQFF. The DNA for the CDR3 is TGTGCCATCAGTGGAGGGACTAGCGGGAGCGTAGGGAATGAGCAGTTCTTC.

This clone was seen only once. The chain carries TRBV10-3 and TRBJ2-1; TRBD2 aligns across 8 bases. In germline, CDR1 is ENHRY, CDR2 SYGVKD. This CDR3 has 16 amino acids. Trimming cost V 0 bases and J 4 bases; bases outside gene matches: 5. CDR3 sequence: CAISESTSEDYNEQFF. The CDR3 coding sequence is TGTGCCATCAGTGAGTCGACTAGCGAGGATTACAATGAGCAGTTCTTC.

As to this clone: In the same sample, other DNA sequences code for this CDR3. V usage is TRBV11-3 and J usage is TRBJ2-7; a weak D match, TRBD2 (7 bases). This CDR3 is 14 amino acids long. V was clipped by 3 bases and J by 0 bases, with 9 bases between them. Germline values: CDR1 SGHNT, CDR2 YENEEA. In nucleotides, the CDR3 is TGTGCCAGCAGCTTGGGAGGGGGCTCCTACGAGCAGTACTTC. Translating it yields CASSLGGGSYEQYF.

For this clone: Other DNA sequences in the sample encode the same CDR3. The chain employs TRBV27 and TRBJ2-1; 11 bases map to TRBD2. The ends lost 3 bases at V and 5 bases at J; junction bases unmatched: 3. CDR3 length equals 15 residues. The germline V gene encodes CDR1 MNHEY and CDR2 SMNVEV (reference sequence). CDR3 sequence: CASSLGTSGNNEQFF. CDR3 sequence (DNA): TGTGCCAGCAGTTTGGGGACTAGCGGAAACAATGAGCAGTTCTTC.

This clone was detected a few times. J is TRBJ1-2 and V is TRBV28; perhaps TRBD1 as D (5 bases). The V gene lost 2 bases and the J gene lost 2 bases, with 18 bases spanning the gap. This CDR3 is 17 amino acids long. The germline gives CDR1 MDHEN, CDR2 SYDVKM. The CDR3 region has the DNA TGTGCCAGCAGTTTAGTGGCAGGGCCTAGTCCAAACTATGGCTACACCTTC. Protein sequence: CASSLVAGPSPNYGYTF.

The chain employs TRBV28 and TRBJ2-1; a weak D match, TRBD2 (6 bases). CDR1 and CDR2 (germline): MDHEN, SYDVKM. The CDR3 is made up of 12 amino acids. The germline V and J ends were trimmed by 4 bases and 8 bases, with 9 bases remaining between them. The CDR3 coding sequence is TGTGCCAGCAGTTCGGACTATCATGAGCAGTTCTTC. Its translation: CASSSDYHEQFF.

This chain connects TRBV14 to TRBJ1-1, with D tentatively TRBD1 (5 bases). This CDR3 spans 13 amino acids. Germline V lookup: CDR1 SGHDN, CDR2 FVKESK. Trimming cost V 0 bases and J 12 bases, with 14 bases left between them. The CDR3 protein is CASSQEEGSRTFF. The CDR3 coding sequence is TGTGCCAGCAGCCAAGAGGAGGGGAGTCGTACTTTCTTT.